This record covers a single T cell receptor (beta chain). This sample is drawn from a study of PD-L1 blockade in urothelial cancer. Study-level information: Blood samples had a median of around 150,000 T cells.

Here immunoSEQ multiplex PCR was the method, and the copy in TCRdb shows in-frame clones only, minus some. Found here are more than 30,000 clones, 84% of them singletons; the top ten hold more than 30%. V dropped 7 bases and J dropped 4; count of bases not matched to a gene: 3. Germline V lookup: CDR1 MNHNS, CDR2 SASEGT. This CDR3 comprises 13 residues. The sequence came from a man aged 55-75 years with urothelial cancer. The specimen comprised PBMCs, sampled around atezolizumab (anti-PD-L1) treatment. The genes are TRBV6-1 and TRBJ2-5, with 10 nucleotides matching TRBD1. CDR3 nucleotides: TGTGCCAGCAAACGGGACAGGGGAGAGACCCAGTACTTC. It is translated as CASKRDRGETQYF.